This entry lists 15 T cell receptor beta chains sequenced from one sample in a study of PD-1 blockade in classical Hodgkin lymphoma. Every patient was affected by relapse after autologous stem cell transplantation, while exposure to brentuximab vedotin was not uniform. Measured with immunoSEQ multiplex PCR; TCRdb has only the in-frame clones, and not every one. The repertoire consists of tens of thousands of clones, with roughly nine tenths occurring once and the leading ten covering under 25%. The sample here was peripheral blood mononuclear cells (PBMCs), taken at baseline. These TCRs come from a human donor with classical Hodgkin lymphoma.

The chain is built from TRBV5-1 and TRBJ2-3, with D maybe TRBD1 (6 bases). V lost 0 bases and J lost 4, with 15 bases in between. The length of the CDR3 is 16 residues. The V gene's germline CDR1 is SGHRS and CDR2 YFSETQ. CDR3: CASSLAGQGFPDTQYF. The CDR3 coding sequence is TGCGCCAGCAGCTTGGCCGGGCAGGGGTTTCCAGATACGCAGTATTTT.

The chain carries TRBV4-1 and TRBJ2-7; D is ambiguous. This CDR3 contains 13 residues. Germline V lookup: CDR1 MGHRA, CDR2 YSYEKL. The ends were cut back, 1 base at V and 6 bases at J, with 10 bases in the middle. The CDR3 DNA reads as TGCGCCAGCAGCCAAGGGGCTGAACTCGAGCAGTACTTC. Protein product: CASSQGAELEQYF.

The chain couples TRBV4-1 to TRBJ1-2, with D tentatively TRBD1 (6 bases). The CDR3 is 15 amino acids. Per germline, CDR1 MGHRA and CDR2 YSYEKL. V dropped 1 base and J dropped 2 bases, with 11 bases sitting between them. CDR3 DNA: TGCGCCAGCAGCCAAGCGGAGGGGGTAAACTATGGCTACACCTTC. Its translation: CASSQAEGVNYGYTF.

The rearrangement uses TRBV5-1 and TRBJ2-3; D is ambiguous. This CDR3 spans 18 amino acids. Deletions cut 4 bases from V and 2 bases from J, with 23 bases between. Germline values: CDR1 SGHRS, CDR2 YFSETQ. The CDR3 protein is CASSQGRREMGSTDTQYF. CDR3 in DNA: TGCGCCAGCAGCCAAGGAAGGCGCGAAATGGGTTCCACAGATACGCAGTATTTT.

V usage is TRBV27 and J usage is TRBJ2-7; D is perhaps TRBD1 (6 bases). Trimming stripped 2 bases from V and 0 bases from J, with 11 bases between. The CDR3 extends over 15 amino acids. Germline CDR1 reads MNHEY; CDR2 reads SMNVEV (reference sequence). The CDR3 sequence is CASSLRGTSSYEQYF. In DNA, the CDR3 is TGTGCCAGCAGTTTAAGGGGGACAAGCTCCTACGAGCAGTACTTC.

This clone was detected once. This chain connects TRBV11-2 to TRBJ2-7; D is perhaps TRBD1 (5 bases). This CDR3 contains 12 residues. Trimming took 8 bases from V and 4 from J, leaving 12 bases between them. The germline V gene encodes CDR1 SGHAT and CDR2 FQNNGV. CDR3 sequence (DNA): TGTGCCAGCGGGGCAGACTCTTACGAGCAGTACTTC. It specifies CASGADSYEQYF.

The chain couples TRBV7-2 to TRBJ2-7; D call uncertain. V lost 1 base and J 2 bases, leaving 3 bases between the germline ends. The CDR3 covers 12 residues. CDR1 is SGHTA, CDR2 FQGNSA, per germline. CDR3: CASSLVPYEQYF. In DNA, the CDR3 is TGTGCCAGCAGCTTAGTACCCTACGAGCAGTACTTC.

The chain uses TRBV7-2 and TRBJ1-4; D gene ambiguous. The V gene lost 4 bases and the J gene lost 7 bases, with 10 bases spanning the gap. The CDR3 totals 13 residues. Germline V gene lookup returns CDR1 SGHTA and CDR2 FQGNSA. CDR3 protein: CASSSRAVEKLFF. CDR3 DNA sequence: TGTGCCAGCAGCTCCCGGGCTGTTGAAAAACTGTTTTTT.

J is TRBJ1-1 and V is TRBV2, with TRBD1 matching over 7 bases. The CDR3 sequence is 14 residues long. CDR1 and CDR2 (germline): SNHLY, FYNNEI. V shed 6 bases and J 1 base; nucleotides not matched to a gene: 5. This CDR3 is CASRGWTGNTEAFF. CDR3 sequence (DNA): TGTGCCAGCAGGGGATGGACAGGGAACACTGAAGCTTTCTTT.

The chain couples TRBV19 to TRBJ2-1; perhaps TRBD2 as D (6 bases). Germline assignment: CDR1 LNHDA and CDR2 SQIVND (reference sequence). This CDR3 is built from 17 residues. V shed 3 bases and J shed 6 bases, with 21 bases lying between them. CDR3 residues: CASSIPLRLETPNEQFF. CDR3 in DNA: TGTGCCAGTAGTATCCCTTTGAGACTAGAAACCCCCAATGAGCAGTTCTTC.

This clone has a single count. The chain employs TRBV5-6 and TRBJ2-7, with D possibly TRBD1 on 6 matching bases. Trimming shortened V by 0 bases and J by 9 bases, and 16 bases separated the two germline ends. The CDR3 runs 14 residues. Per germline, CDR1 SGHDT and CDR2 YYEEEE. CDR3 sequence: CASSLVSQGSGQYF. The CDR3 nucleotides are TGTGCCAGCAGCTTGGTTTCCCAGGGGTCCGGGCAGTACTTC.

The chain combines TRBV5-4 with TRBJ2-5; 7 bases match TRBD1. V was clipped by 3 bases and J by 5 bases; unmatched bases: 7. This CDR3 contains 14 residues. CDR1 SGHNT and CDR2 YYREEE come from the germline V gene (reference sequence). In nucleotides, the CDR3 is TGTGCCAGCAGCTCGGCAGGGGGTGGGGAGACCCAGTACTTC. Encoded protein: CASSSAGGGETQYF.

The gene calls are TRBV19 and TRBJ2-1, with D possibly matching TRBD2 (5 bases). Per the germline V gene, CDR1 is LNHDA and CDR2 is SQIVND (reference sequence). The CDR3 totals 16 residues. V gave up 3 bases and J gave up 4 bases, with 16 bases separating them. For the CDR3, the DNA is TGTGCCAGTAGTATGATCCCCGGGAATAGGTACAATGAGCAGTTCTTC. This gives the protein CASSMIPGNRYNEQFF.

The rearrangement joins TRBV15 to TRBJ2-7; TRBD1 agrees at 9 bases. Germline assignment: CDR1 LNHNV and CDR2 YYDKDF (reference sequence). V dropped 0 bases and J dropped 2; count of bases not matched to a gene: 2. The length of the CDR3 is 15 residues. CDR3 bases: TGTGCCACCAGCAGAGATGGGACAGGGCCCTACGAGCAGTACTTC. Its protein is CATSRDGTGPYEQYF. Supplemented by reference TRBV15 and TRBJ2-7, the full variable domain reads DAMVIQNPRYQVTQFGKPVTLSCSQTLNHNVMYWYQQKSSQAPKLLFHYYDKDFNNEADTPDNFQSRRPNTSFCFLDIRSPGLGDTAMYLCATSRDGTGPYEQYFGPGTRLTVT.

The gene calls are TRBV6-5 and TRBJ2-7; D not resolved. V lost 0 bases, J lost 6 bases, and 6 bases lay in between. Germline loops: CDR1 MNHEY, CDR2 SVGAGI. The CDR3 is 12 amino acids. CDR3 in DNA: TGTGCCAGCAGTTACTCGGCCTCCGAGCAGTACTTC. It is translated as CASSYSASEQYF.